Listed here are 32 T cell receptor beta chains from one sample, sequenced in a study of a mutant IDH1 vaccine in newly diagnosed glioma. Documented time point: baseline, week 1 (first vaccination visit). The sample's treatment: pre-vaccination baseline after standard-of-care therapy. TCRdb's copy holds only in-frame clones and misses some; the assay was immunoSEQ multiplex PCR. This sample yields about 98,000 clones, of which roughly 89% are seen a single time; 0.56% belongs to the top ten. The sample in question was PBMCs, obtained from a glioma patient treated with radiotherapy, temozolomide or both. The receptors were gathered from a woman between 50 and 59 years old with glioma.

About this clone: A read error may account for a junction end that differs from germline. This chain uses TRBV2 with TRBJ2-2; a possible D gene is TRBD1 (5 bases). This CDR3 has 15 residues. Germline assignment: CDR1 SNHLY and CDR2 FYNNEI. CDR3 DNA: TGTGCCAGCAGCGAAGGGGTCCCGAACACCGGGGAGCTGTTTTTT. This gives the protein CASSEGVPNTGELFF.

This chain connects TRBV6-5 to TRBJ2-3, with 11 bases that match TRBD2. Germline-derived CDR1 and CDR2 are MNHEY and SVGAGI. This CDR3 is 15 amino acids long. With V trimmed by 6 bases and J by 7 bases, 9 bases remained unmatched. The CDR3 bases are TGTGCCAGCAGCCCTATAGCGGGAGGGCTGAATACGCAGTATTTT. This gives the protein CASSPIAGGLNTQYF.

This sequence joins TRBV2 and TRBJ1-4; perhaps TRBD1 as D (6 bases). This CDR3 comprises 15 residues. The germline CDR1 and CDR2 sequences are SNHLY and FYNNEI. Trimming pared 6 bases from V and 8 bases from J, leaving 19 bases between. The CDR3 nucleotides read TGTGCCAGCAGCGTCCTAGGGACATCCTCCGAAAAACTGTTTTTT. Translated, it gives CASSVLGTSSEKLFF.

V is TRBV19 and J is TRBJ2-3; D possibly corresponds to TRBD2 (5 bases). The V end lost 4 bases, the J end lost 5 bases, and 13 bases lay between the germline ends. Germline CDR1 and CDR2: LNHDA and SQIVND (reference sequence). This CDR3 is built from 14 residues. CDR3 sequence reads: CASSTPGMGDTQYF. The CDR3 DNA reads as TGTGCCAGTAGTACCCCGGGGATGGGAGATACGCAGTATTTT.

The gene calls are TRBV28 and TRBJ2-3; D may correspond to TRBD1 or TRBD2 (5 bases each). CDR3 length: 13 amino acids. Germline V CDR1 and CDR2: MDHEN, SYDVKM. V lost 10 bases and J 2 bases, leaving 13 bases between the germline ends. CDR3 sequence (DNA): TGTGCCACCTCCGGGACCAACACAGATACGCAGTATTTT. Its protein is CATSGTNTDTQYF.

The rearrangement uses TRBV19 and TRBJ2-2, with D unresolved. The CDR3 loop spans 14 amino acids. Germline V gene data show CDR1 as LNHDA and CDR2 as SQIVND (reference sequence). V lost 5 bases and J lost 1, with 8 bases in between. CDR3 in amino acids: CASSYGRNTGELFF. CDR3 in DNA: TGTGCCAGTAGTTATGGACGGAACACCGGGGAGCTGTTTTTT.

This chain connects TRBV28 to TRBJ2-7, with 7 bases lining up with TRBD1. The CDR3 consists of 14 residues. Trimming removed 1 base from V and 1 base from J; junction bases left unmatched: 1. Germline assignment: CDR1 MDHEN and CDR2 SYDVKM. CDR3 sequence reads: CASSLYRGSYEQYF. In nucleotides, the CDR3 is TGTGCCAGCAGTTTATACAGGGGTTCCTACGAGCAGTACTTC.

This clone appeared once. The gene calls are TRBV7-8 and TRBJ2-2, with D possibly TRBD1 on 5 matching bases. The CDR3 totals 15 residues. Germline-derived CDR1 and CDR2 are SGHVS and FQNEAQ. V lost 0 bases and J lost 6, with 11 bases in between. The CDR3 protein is CASSLAGAAPGELFF. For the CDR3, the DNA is TGTGCCAGCAGCTTAGCAGGGGCAGCCCCCGGGGAGCTGTTTTTT.

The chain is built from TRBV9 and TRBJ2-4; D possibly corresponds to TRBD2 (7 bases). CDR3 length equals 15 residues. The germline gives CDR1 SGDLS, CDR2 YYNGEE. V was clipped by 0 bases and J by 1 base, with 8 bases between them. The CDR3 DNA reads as TGTGCCAGCAGCGTAGCGGGGGGCGCCAAAAACATTCAGTACTTC. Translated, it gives CASSVAGGAKNIQYF.

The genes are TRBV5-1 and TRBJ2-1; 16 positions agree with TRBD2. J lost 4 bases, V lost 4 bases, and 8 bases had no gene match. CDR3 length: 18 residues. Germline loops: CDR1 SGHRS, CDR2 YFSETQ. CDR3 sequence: CASSQGLAGGPIYNEQFF. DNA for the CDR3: TGCGCCAGCAGCCAGGGACTAGCGGGAGGGCCGATTTACAATGAGCAGTTCTTC.

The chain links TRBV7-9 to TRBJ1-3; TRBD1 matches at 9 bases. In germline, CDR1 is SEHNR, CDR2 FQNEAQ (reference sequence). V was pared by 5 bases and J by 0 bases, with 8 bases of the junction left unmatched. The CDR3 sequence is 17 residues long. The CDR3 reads CASSPRTGDNSGNTIYF. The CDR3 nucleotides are TGTGCCAGCAGCCCCCGGACAGGGGATAACTCTGGAAACACCATATATTTT.

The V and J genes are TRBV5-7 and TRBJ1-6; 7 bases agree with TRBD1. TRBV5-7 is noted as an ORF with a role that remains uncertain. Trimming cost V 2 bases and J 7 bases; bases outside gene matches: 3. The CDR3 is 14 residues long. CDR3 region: CASSFQGENSPLHF. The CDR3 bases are TGTGCCAGCAGCTTTCAGGGGGAAAATTCACCCCTCCACTTT.

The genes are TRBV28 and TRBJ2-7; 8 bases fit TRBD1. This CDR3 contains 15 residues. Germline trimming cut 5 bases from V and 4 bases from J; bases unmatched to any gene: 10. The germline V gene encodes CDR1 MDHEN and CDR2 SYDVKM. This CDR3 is CASSPPSGQEYEQYF. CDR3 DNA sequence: TGTGCCAGCAGTCCCCCCTCGGGACAGGAGTACGAGCAGTACTTC.

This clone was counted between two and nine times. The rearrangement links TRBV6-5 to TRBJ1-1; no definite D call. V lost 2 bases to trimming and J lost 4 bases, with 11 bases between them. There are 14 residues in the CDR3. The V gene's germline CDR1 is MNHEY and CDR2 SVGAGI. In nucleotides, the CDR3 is TGTGCCAGCAGTTACGCTGAGATGAGCACTGAAGCTTTCTTT. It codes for CASSYAEMSTEAFF.

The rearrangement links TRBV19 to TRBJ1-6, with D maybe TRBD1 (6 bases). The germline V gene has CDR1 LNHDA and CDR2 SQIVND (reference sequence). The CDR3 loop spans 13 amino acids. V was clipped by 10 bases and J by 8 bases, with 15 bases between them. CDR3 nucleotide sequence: TGTGCCACCGTAACAGGGTGGTATTCACCCCTCCACTTT. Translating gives CATVTGWYSPLHF.

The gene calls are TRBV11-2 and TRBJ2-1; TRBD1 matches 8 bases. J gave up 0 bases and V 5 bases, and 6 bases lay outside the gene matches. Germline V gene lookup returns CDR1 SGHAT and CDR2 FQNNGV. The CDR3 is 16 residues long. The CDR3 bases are TGTGCCAGCAGCGTCACAGACAGGGGCTCCTACAATGAGCAGTTCTTC. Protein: CASSVTDRGSYNEQFF. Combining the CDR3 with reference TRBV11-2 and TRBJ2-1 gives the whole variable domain EAGVAQSPRYKIIEKRQSVAFWCNPISGHATLYWYQQILGQGPKLLIQFQNNGVVDDSQLPKDRFSAERLKGVDSTLKIQPAKLEDSAVYLCASSVTDRGSYNEQFFGPGTRLTVL.

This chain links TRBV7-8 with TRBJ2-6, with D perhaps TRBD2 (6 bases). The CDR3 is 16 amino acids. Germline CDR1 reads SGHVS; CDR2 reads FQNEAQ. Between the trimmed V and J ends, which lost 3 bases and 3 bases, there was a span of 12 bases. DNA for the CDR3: TGTGCCAGCAGCTTTAGTTCGGGACTTGGGGCCAACGTCCTGACTTTC. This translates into CASSFSSGLGANVLTF.

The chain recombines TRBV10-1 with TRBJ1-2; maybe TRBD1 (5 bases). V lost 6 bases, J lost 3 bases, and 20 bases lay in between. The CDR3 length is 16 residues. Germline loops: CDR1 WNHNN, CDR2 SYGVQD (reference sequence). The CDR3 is CASSPSRDRGYYGYTF. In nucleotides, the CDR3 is TGCGCCAGCAGCCCCAGCCGGGACCGGGGATACTATGGCTACACCTTC.

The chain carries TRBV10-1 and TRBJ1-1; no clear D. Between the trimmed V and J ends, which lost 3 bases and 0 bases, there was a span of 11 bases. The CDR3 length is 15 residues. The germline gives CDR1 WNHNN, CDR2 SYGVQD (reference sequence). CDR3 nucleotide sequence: TGCGCCAGCAGTGAAAGAGGCGGTATGAACACTGAAGCTTTCTTT. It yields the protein CASSERGGMNTEAFF.

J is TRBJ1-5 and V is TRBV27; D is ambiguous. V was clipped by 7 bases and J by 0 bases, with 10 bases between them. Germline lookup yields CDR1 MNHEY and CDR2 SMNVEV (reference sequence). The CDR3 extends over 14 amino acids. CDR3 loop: CASKPGGSNQPQHF. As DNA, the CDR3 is TGTGCCAGCAAGCCAGGAGGTAGCAATCAGCCCCAGCATTTT.

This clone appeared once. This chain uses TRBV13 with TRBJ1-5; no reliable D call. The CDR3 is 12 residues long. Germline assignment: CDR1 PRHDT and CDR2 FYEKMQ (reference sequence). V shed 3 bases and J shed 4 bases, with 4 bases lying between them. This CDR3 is CASSFSNQPQHF. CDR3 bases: TGTGCCAGCAGCTTCTCAAATCAGCCCCAGCATTTT.

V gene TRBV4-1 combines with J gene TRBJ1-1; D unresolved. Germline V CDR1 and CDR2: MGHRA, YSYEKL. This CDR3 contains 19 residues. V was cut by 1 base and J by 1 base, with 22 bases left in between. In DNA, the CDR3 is TGCGCCAGCAGCCAAGGAAGAGGCAGCCTACTTTCTCCGAACACTGAAGCTTTCTTT. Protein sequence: CASSQGRGSLLSPNTEAFF.

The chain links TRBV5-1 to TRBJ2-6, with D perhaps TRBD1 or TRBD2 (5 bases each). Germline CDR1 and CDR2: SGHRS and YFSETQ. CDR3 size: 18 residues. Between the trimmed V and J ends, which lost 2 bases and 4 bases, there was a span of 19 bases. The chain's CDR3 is CASSFRDGFRRGANVLTF. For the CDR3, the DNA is TGCGCCAGCAGCTTCCGGGACGGTTTCCGGAGAGGGGCCAACGTCCTGACTTTC.

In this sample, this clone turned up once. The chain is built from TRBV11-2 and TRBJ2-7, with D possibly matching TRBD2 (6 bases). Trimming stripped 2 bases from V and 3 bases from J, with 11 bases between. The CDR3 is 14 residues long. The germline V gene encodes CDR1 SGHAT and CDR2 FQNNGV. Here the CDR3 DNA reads TGTGCCAGCAGCTTATCTAGCGCATTCTACGAGCAGTACTTC. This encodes CASSLSSAFYEQYF. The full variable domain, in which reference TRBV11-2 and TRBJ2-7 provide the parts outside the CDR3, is EAGVAQSPRYKIIEKRQSVAFWCNPISGHATLYWYQQILGQGPKLLIQFQNNGVVDDSQLPKDRFSAERLKGVDSTLKIQPAKLEDSAVYLCASSLSSAFYEQYFGPGTRLTVT.

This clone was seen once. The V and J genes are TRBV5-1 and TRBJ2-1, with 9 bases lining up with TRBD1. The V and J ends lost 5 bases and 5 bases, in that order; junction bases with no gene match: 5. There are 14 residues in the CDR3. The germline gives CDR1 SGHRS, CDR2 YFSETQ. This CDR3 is CASRLQGADNEQFF. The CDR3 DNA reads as TGCGCCAGCAGACTACAGGGGGCAGACAATGAGCAGTTCTTC.

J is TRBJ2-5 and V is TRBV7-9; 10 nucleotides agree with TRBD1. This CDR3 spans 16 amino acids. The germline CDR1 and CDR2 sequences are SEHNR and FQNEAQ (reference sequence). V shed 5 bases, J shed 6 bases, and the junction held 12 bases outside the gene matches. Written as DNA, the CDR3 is TGTGCCAGCAGCCACAAGACAGGGGGCAGCGGGAAGACCCAGTACTTC. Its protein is CASSHKTGGSGKTQYF.

The CDR3 is CASSIRAVARDEQYF. For the CDR3, the DNA is TGTGCCAGTAGTATTCGTGCGGTTGCGAGGGACGAGCAGTACTTC. The J gene is TRBJ2-7, the V gene TRBV19, with D perhaps matching TRBD2 (5 bases). The CDR3 sequence is 15 residues long. CDR1 LNHDA and CDR2 SQIVND come from the germline V gene (reference sequence). Deletions cut 3 bases from V and 5 bases from J, with 17 bases between.

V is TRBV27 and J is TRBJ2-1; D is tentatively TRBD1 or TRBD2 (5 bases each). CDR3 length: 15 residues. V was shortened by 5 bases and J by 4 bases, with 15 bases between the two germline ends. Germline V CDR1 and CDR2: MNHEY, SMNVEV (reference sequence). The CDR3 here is CASSPRWGSYNEQFF. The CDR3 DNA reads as TGTGCCAGCAGTCCCCGTTGGGGGAGTTACAATGAGCAGTTCTTC.

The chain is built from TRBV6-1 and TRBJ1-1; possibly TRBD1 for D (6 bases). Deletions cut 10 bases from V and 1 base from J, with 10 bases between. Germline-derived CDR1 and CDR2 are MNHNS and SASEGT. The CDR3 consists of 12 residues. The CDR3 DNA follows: TGTGCCAACGTGACAGGGAACACTGAAGCTTTCTTT. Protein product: CANVTGNTEAFF.

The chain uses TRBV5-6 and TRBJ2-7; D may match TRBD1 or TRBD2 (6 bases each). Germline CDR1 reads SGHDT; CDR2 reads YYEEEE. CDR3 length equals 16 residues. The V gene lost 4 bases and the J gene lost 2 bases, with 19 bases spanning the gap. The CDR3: CASSPVPVGGAYEQYF. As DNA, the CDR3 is TGTGCCAGCAGCCCCGTCCCCGTGGGGGGCGCCTACGAGCAGTACTTC.

The CDR3 nucleotides are TGTGCCAGCAGTTTATACCCCCCGGCTAGCGGGCAAGAGACCCAGTACTTC. Translating it yields CASSLYPPASGQETQYF. This chain connects TRBV28 to TRBJ2-5; 8 nucleotides align to TRBD2. CDR1 MDHEN and CDR2 SYDVKM come from the germline V gene. CDR3 length: 17 amino acids. V was pared by 1 base and J by 2 bases, with 9 bases of the junction left unmatched.

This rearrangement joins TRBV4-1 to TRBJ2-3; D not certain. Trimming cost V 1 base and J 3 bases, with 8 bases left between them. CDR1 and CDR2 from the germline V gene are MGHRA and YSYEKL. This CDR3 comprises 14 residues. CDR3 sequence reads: CASSQVTYTDTQYF. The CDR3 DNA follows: TGCGCCAGCAGCCAAGTGACCTATACAGATACGCAGTATTTT.